These 19 T cell receptor beta chains originate from one sample sequenced in a study of shared clonotypes between healthy human individuals. This table comes from immunoSEQ multiplex PCR, and its TCRdb copy is limited to in-frame clones, with some not included. The repertoire holds roughly 500,000 clones, roughly 80% seen once, with 12% in the top ten. Material for sequencing was PBMCs. The receptors were sampled from a woman aged 35 to 49 in good health. Some clones in this sample may be carry-over from other donors' samples.

This clone is a singleton in its sample. The chain carries TRBV27 and TRBJ2-7; no clear D. Per the germline V gene, CDR1 is MNHEY and CDR2 is SMNVEV (reference sequence). V shed 5 bases and J shed 4 bases, with 15 bases lying between them. CDR3 length equals 14 residues. The CDR3 protein is CASSDGSTVYEQYF. CDR3 in DNA: TGTGCCAGCAGTGACGGGTCCACCGTATACGAGCAGTACTTC.

Points on this clone: A far larger clone is just one base off, so this is likely a read error. Distinct nucleotide sequences in the sample also encode this CDR3. The genes are TRBV7-2 and TRBJ1-2; D remains unclear. Germline V gene data show CDR1 as SGHTA and CDR2 as FQGNSA. The CDR3 sequence is 12 residues long. The CDR3, as DNA: TGTGCCAGTAGCTTAGTGGGGTATGGCTACACCTTC. Amino acid sequence: CASSLVGYGYTF.

CDR3 sequence: CASSLDDYSNTQYF. CDR3 in DNA: TGTGCCAGCAGCTTAGATGATTACTCGAATACGCAGTATTTT. V and J are TRBV7-3 and TRBJ2-3; D remains ambiguous. The CDR3 is 14 residues long. The V gene's germline CDR1 is SGHTA and CDR2 FQGTGA. The V end was cut by 2 bases, the J end by 7 bases, with 13 bases between.

This clone is a singleton in its sample. A read error is likely here: a far larger clone is one base away. The same CDR3 arises from other DNA sequences in this sample as well. The rearrangement uses TRBV5-1 and TRBJ2-5; D unresolved. CDR3 length: 13 residues. Germline V gene lookup returns CDR1 SGHRS and CDR2 YFSETQ. CDR3 amino acids: CASSLAPLETQYF. The CDR3 DNA follows: TGCGCCAGTAGCTTGGCCCCCCTGGAGACCCAGTACTTC.

Details on this clone: This likely reflects a read error, since a far larger clone is one base away. The chain has TRBV29-1 and TRBJ2-1, with a tentative D call TRBD1 (5 bases). Trimming took 6 bases from V and 8 from J, leaving 8 bases between them. The CDR3 is made up of 10 amino acids. Germline loops: CDR1 SQVTM, CDR2 ANQGSEA. The DNA of the CDR3 is TGCAGCGTCCTAGGGGATGAGCAGTTCTTC. Its protein product is CSVLGDEQFF.

This clone was counted only a few times. The chain employs TRBV19 and TRBJ1-2; D uncertain. The germline V and J ends were trimmed by 8 bases and 4 bases, with 14 bases remaining between them. Per the germline V gene, CDR1 is LNHDA and CDR2 is SQIVND (reference sequence). This CDR3 comprises 13 residues. CDR3 region: CASSQSPVYGYTF. DNA of the CDR3: TGTGCCAGTTCACAGTCGCCGGTCTATGGCTACACCTTC.

V gene TRBV5-1 combines with J gene TRBJ1-1; possibly TRBD1 for D (5 bases). The V and J ends lost 8 bases and 5 bases respectively, with 19 bases between them. The germline CDR1 and CDR2 sequences are SGHRS and YFSETQ. The length of the CDR3 is 14 residues. The CDR3 protein is CASSSLTGGTEAFF. The CDR3 DNA follows: TGCGCCAGTTCTTCTTTGACCGGGGGAACTGAAGCTTTCTTT.

V gene TRBV5-6 combines with J gene TRBJ1-1; 7 nucleotides align to TRBD1. The junction had 1 base not matched to a gene; V was cut back by 2 bases and J by 0 bases. In germline, CDR1 is SGHDT, CDR2 YYEEEE. The CDR3 spans 14 residues. The chain's CDR3 is CASSLGQVNTEAFF. CDR3 nucleotides: TGTGCCAGCAGCTTAGGACAGGTGAACACTGAAGCTTTCTTT.

Points on this clone: A far larger clone is one nucleotide away, so this likely arose from a read error. CDR3 protein: CARSSSPLNYGYTF. Written as DNA, the CDR3 is TGTGCCAGAAGTTCTTCCCCTCTTAACTATGGCTACACCTTC. The chain employs TRBV28 and TRBJ1-2, with D unresolved. The germline V gene encodes CDR1 MDHEN and CDR2 SYDVKM. This CDR3 spans 14 amino acids.

The V call is TRBV15, the J call TRBJ2-3; 9 bases are shared with TRBD2. The germline V gene has CDR1 LNHNV and CDR2 YYDKDF (reference sequence). CDR3 size: 15 residues. Germline trimming cut 2 bases from V and 2 bases from J; bases unmatched to any gene: 2. The CDR3 bases are TGTGCCACCAGCAGACTAGCGGGATCCACAGATACGCAGTATTTT. Its protein product is CATSRLAGSTDTQYF.

The chain links TRBV18 to TRBJ2-7, with a possible D match to TRBD2 (6 bases). The end of the DNA is better explained by TRBJ2-1, so the J call may be wrong. From germline, CDR1 is KGHSH and CDR2 LQKENI. This CDR3 is built from 14 residues. The CDR3 nucleotides read TGTGCCAGCTCACAGAGCGGGTTTGACAATGAGCAGTTCTTC. Protein sequence: CASSQSGFDNEQFF.

The gene calls are TRBV30 and TRBJ1-1; no clear D gene. The CDR3 runs 12 residues. CDR1 is GTSNPN and CDR2 is SVGIG in the germline V gene (reference sequence). V lost 4 bases and J 4 bases, leaving 10 bases between the germline ends. CDR3 region: CAWKRVFTEAFF. The CDR3 DNA sequence: TGTGCCTGGAAGCGGGTGTTCACTGAAGCTTTCTTT.

The J gene is TRBJ1-1, the V gene TRBV27, with D possibly TRBD1 on 6 matching bases. The germline gives CDR1 MNHEY, CDR2 SMNVEV (reference sequence). The CDR3 consists of 14 residues. V lost 5 bases, J lost 6 bases, and 16 bases lay in between. The chain's CDR3 is CASSLTGLPSEAFF. In DNA, the CDR3 is TGTGCCAGCAGTCTAACAGGGCTACCATCTGAAGCTTTCTTT.

As regards this clone: A far larger clone differs by one base, so this is likely a read error. V and J are TRBV11-2 and TRBJ1-5; no clear D. Trimming shortened V by 0 bases and J by 0 bases, and 12 bases separated the two germline ends. Germline V gives CDR1 SGHAT, CDR2 FQNNGV. This CDR3 has 17 residues. The CDR3 reads CASSLEMEEISNQPQHF. The CDR3 DNA follows: TGTGCCAGCAGCTTAGAAATGGAGGAGATTAGCAATCAGCCCCAGCATTTT.

The chain carries TRBV7-2 and TRBJ1-4, with TRBD1 matching 10 bases. CDR1 and CDR2 from the germline V gene are SGHTA and FQGNSA. The CDR3 runs 14 residues. V dropped 3 bases and J dropped 7; count of bases not matched to a gene: 2. CDR3 DNA sequence: TGTGCCAGCAGCTTGACAGGGGGCCGTGAAAAACTGTTTTTT. Its translation: CASSLTGGREKLFF.

This clone showed up just a few times. The chain joins TRBV25-1 to TRBJ2-2; 7 bases agree with TRBD1. The CDR3 has 15 residues. Germline values: CDR1 MGHDK, CDR2 SYGVNS. The V segment lost 6 bases and the J segment 3 bases; nucleotides outside the gene matches: 7. In DNA, the CDR3 is TGTGCCAGCAGCTCCCTTACAGGGGACACCGGGGAGCTGTTTTTT. Amino acids: CASSSLTGDTGELFF. The whole variable domain, filled in from reference TRBV25-1 and TRBJ2-2, reads EADIYQTPRYLVIGTGKKITLECSQTMGHDKMYWYQQDPGMELHLIHYSYGVNSTEKGDLSSESTVSRIRTEHFPLTLESARPSHTSQYLCASSSLTGDTGELFFGEGSRLTVL.

V gene TRBV29-1 combines with J gene TRBJ2-1; 10 bases match TRBD2. V lost 6 bases to trimming and J lost 5 bases; unmatched junction nucleotides: 7. The germline gives CDR1 SQVTM, CDR2 ANQGSEA. This CDR3 is 14 amino acids long. The CDR3 spells CSVSGTSVHNEQFF. The CDR3 nucleotides are TGCAGCGTCTCCGGGACTAGCGTTCACAATGAGCAGTTCTTC.

The chain couples TRBV20-1 to TRBJ1-1, with D hard to call. The CDR3 is 11 amino acids. Trimming removed 6 bases at V and 1 base at J, with 6 bases between. Germline-derived CDR1 and CDR2 are DFQATT and SNEGSKA (reference sequence). CDR3 bases: TGCAGTGCGCGCCAGAACACTGAAGCTTTCTTT. This sequence encodes CSARQNTEAFF.

V gene TRBV18 combines with J gene TRBJ1-5, with TRBD1 identical over 8 bases. V dropped 5 bases and J dropped 5; count of bases not matched to a gene: 2. The germline gives CDR1 KGHSH, CDR2 LQKENI. CDR3 length: 13 amino acids. In nucleotides, the CDR3 is TGTGCCAGCTCAGGACAGGGTGATCAGCCCCAGCATTTT. It translates to CASSGQGDQPQHF. The full variable domain, with the rest looked up from reference TRBV18 and TRBJ1-5, is NAGVMQNPRHLVRRRGQEARLRCSPMKGHSHVYWYRQLPEEGLKFMVYLQKENIIDESGMPKERFSAEFPKEGPSILRIQQVVRGDSAAYFCASSGQGDQPQHFGDGTRLSIL.